The T cell receptor beta chain described here comes from a study of CD8 T cells in ankylosing spondylitis. Findings and caveats of the study: Reports say disease-linked clones showed up significantly more in matched ankylosing spondylitis synovial fluid. A motif in TCR beta, a set of roughly eight highly homologous variants, appeared characteristic of ankylosing spondylitis blood.

Libraries for TCR beta were made by quantitative 5'-RACE with molecular barcodes. TCRdb reanalysed the 5' RACE reads using MiXCR and keeps one entry per CDR3 protein. This repertoire shows roughly 250,000 distinct CDR3 sequences, 8% to 9.5% found once; its top ten account for about 6.8%. This clonotype was recorded many times. Its specificity is not known. The sample consisted of blood, either unsorted or a sorted T cell fraction (not recorded which). This clonotype was sampled from a male donor with ankylosing spondylitis or in good health (not recorded which).

The CDR3 sequence: CASSPGTISNQPQHF. The CDR3, as DNA: TGTGCCAGCAGTCCGGGGACAATTAGCAATCAGCCCCAGCATTTT. The chain joins TRBV12-3 or TRBV12-4 to TRBJ1-5, with D possibly being TRBD1 (6 bases). The CDR3 sequence is 15 residues long. The ends were cut back, 5 bases at V and 0 bases at J, with 11 bases in the middle.